The T cell receptor beta chain described here comes from a study of T cell responses to AZD1222 COVID-19 vaccine. Study in general: Pooling of second doses given at about 4 or about 12 weeks was done. General study points: Every sample of the repertoires postdated the peak T cell response. In the spike-specific TCR repertoire, nearly half reportedly target unmutated variant regions. In a largely white British group with more females than males, clonal diversity was possibly underestimated.

Sequencing was performed with immunoSEQ multiplex PCR; in TCRdb, only in-frame clones are kept and a portion is missing. The sample has 55,000 to 90,000 clones, over 80% seen once; the top ten hold roughly 10%. The CDR3 has 12 residues. Germline V gives CDR1 SEHNR, CDR2 FQNEAQ (reference sequence). V gave up 1 base and J gave up 1 base, with 1 base separating them. Concerning this clone: Its antigen is still unknown. Distinct nucleotide sequences in the sample also encode this CDR3.

V and J are TRBV7-9 and TRBJ2-5; D remains ambiguous. The sequence was collected from an adult in good health. This specimen consisted of peripheral blood, obtained on day 0 of AZD1222 vaccination. The CDR3 sequence is CASSLGQETQYF. The CDR3 nucleotides are TGTGCCAGCAGCTTAGGCCAAGAGACCCAGTACTTC.